A single sample is the source of the 31 T cell receptor beta chains below, sequenced in a study of response to subunit inactivated influenza vaccine. TCRdb reprocessed the RT-PCR reads with MiXCR, giving one entry per CDR3 protein. The table shows 650,000 to 700,000 distinct CDR3 sequences, with about a sixth occurring only once. The sample was PBMCs from blood, taken about 11 days after vaccination. The source of these receptors is a man in his forties or fifties who received an inactivated influenza vaccine.

The rearrangement joins TRBV7-9 to TRBJ1-1; D may be TRBD1 (5 bases). CDR1 is SEHNR, CDR2 FQNEAQ, per germline (reference sequence). The V gene lost 7 bases and the J gene lost 1 base, with 22 bases spanning the gap. There are 17 residues in the CDR3. The CDR3 reads CASNRGELAGQNTEAFF. DNA of the CDR3: TGTGCCAGCAACCGGGGCGAGCTCGCAGGGCAGAACACTGAAGCTTTCTTT. Full variable domain (remainder filled in from reference TRBV7-9 and TRBJ1-1): DTGVSQNPRHKITKRGQNVTFRCDPISEHNRLYWYRQTLGQGPEFLTYFQNEAQLEKSRLLSDRFSAERPKGSFSTLEIQRTEQGDSAMYLCASNRGELAGQNTEAFFGQGTRLTVV.

This clonotype has more than one count but fewer than ten. The rearrangement links TRBV6-5 to TRBJ1-5, with D possibly TRBD1 on 5 matching bases. Germline CDR1 MNHEY, CDR2 SVGAGI. This CDR3 has 12 amino acids. Trimming shortened V by 10 bases and J by 11 bases, and 18 bases separated the two germline ends. The CDR3 sequence: CATLTPWGAQHF. CDR3 coding DNA: TGTGCCACCCTAACCCCGTGGGGGGCCCAGCATTTT.

This clonotype turned up a few times. The gene calls are TRBV2 and TRBJ1-1, with 12 positions matching TRBD1. Germline lookup yields CDR1 SNHLY and CDR2 FYNNEI. V trimming: 8 bases; J trimming: 5 bases; junction bases outside the gene matches: 9. This CDR3 contains 15 residues. CDR3 protein: CASRDRGPTGTEAFF. The CDR3 nucleotides are TGTGCCAGCCGGGACAGGGGGCCGACCGGGACTGAAGCTTTCTTT.

This clonotype occurred a few times. This chain links TRBV12-3 or TRBV12-4 with TRBJ2-3; D not resolved. Trimming shortened V by 4 bases and J by 4 bases, and 9 bases separated the two germline ends. The CDR3 sequence is 13 residues long. The CDR3 sequence is CASSWSPSDTQYF. The CDR3 nucleotides are TGTGCCAGCAGTTGGTCCCCCTCAGATACGCAGTATTTT.

Many counts were recorded for this clonotype. The chain employs TRBV4-3 and TRBJ1-4; D is undetermined. There are 15 residues in the CDR3. Trimming left V 0 bases short and J 4 bases short, with 9 bases between. Germline assignment: CDR1 LGHNA and CDR2 YSLEER. In DNA, the CDR3 is TGCGCCAGCAGCCAAGACGGCCCTCATAATGAAAAACTGTTTTTT. This encodes CASSQDGPHNEKLFF.

The table lists this clonotype with a few counts. V and J are TRBV11-2 and TRBJ2-1, with 13 bases aligning to TRBD2. CDR1 and CDR2 from the germline V gene are SGHAT and FQNNGV. J lost 8 bases, V lost 0 bases, and 13 bases had no gene match. The CDR3 covers 19 residues. CDR3 amino acids: CASSLDPGLAGKGGDEQFF. The DNA of the CDR3 is TGTGCCAGCAGCTTAGATCCGGGACTAGCGGGGAAAGGTGGGGATGAGCAGTTCTTC.

This clonotype was seen a few times. This chain joins TRBV5-6 and TRBJ2-1; no clear D gene. V shed 4 bases and J shed 4 bases, with 15 bases lying between them. CDR3 size: 15 residues. Per germline, CDR1 SGHDT and CDR2 YYEEEE. The DNA of the CDR3 is TGTGCCAGCAGCCCCGGTGACGGCCCTTACAATGAGCAGTTCTTC. Translation: CASSPGDGPYNEQFF. Complete variable domain (other parts from reference TRBV5-6 and TRBJ2-1): DAGVTQSPTHLIKTRGQQVTLRCSPKSGHDTVSWYQQALGQGPQFIFQYYEEEERQRGNFPDRFSGHQFPNYSSELNVNALLLGDSALYLCASSPGDGPYNEQFFGPGTRLTVL.

This clonotype was seen ten or more times. The gene calls are TRBV18 and TRBJ2-1; a weak D match, TRBD1 (6 bases). CDR3 length: 14 amino acids. Per the germline V gene, CDR1 is KGHSH and CDR2 is LQKENI. V shed 2 bases and J shed 3 bases, with 8 bases lying between them. The CDR3 spells CASSPTGIYNEQFF. The CDR3 DNA sequence: TGTGCCAGCTCACCAACAGGGATCTACAATGAGCAGTTCTTC.

This clonotype was seen a few times. The chain couples TRBV5-5 to TRBJ1-1, with D maybe TRBD1 (5 bases). Germline V gene lookup returns CDR1 SGHKS and CDR2 YYEKEE (reference sequence). There are 15 residues in the CDR3. The ends were cut back, 3 bases at V and 4 bases at J, with 16 bases in the middle. The CDR3 DNA is TGTGCCAGCAGCTCACGGGCCGCGAGGGGCACTGAAGCTTTCTTT. This codes for CASSSRAARGTEAFF. Filled out from reference TRBV5-5 and TRBJ1-1, the complete variable domain reads DAGVTQSPTHLIKTRGQQVTLRCSPISGHKSVSWYQQVLGQGPQFIFQYYEKEERGRGNFPDRFSARQFPNYSSELNVNALLLGDSALYLCASSSRAARGTEAFFGQGTRLTVV.

V and J are TRBV7-8 and TRBJ2-7; D is ambiguous. CDR1 is SGHVS and CDR2 is FQNEAQ in the germline V gene. V was trimmed by 1 base and J by 6 bases, leaving 10 bases between them. CDR3 size: 13 residues. The CDR3 coding sequence is TGTGCCAGCAGCTTAGAGGCCACCCGCGAGCAGTACTTC. This encodes CASSLEATREQYF.

This clonotype was seen more than once but under ten times. This rearrangement joins TRBV3-1 to TRBJ1-6; no definite D call. The CDR3 sequence is 14 residues long. The V and J ends lost 1 base and 9 bases respectively, with 10 bases between them. The germline V gene encodes CDR1 LGHDT and CDR2 YNNKEL (reference sequence). Here the CDR3 reads CASSQAPRGSPLHF. CDR3 coding DNA: TGTGCCAGCAGCCAAGCCCCACGGGGTTCACCCCTCCACTTT.

This clonotype occurred a few times. CDR3 coding DNA: TGTGCCACCAGCAGAGAACGGGGGGGCCGCGAGCAGTTCTTC. Encoded protein: CATSRERGGREQFF. The rearrangement uses TRBV15 and TRBJ2-1, with 8 bases that match TRBD2. Unmatched junction bases numbered 5, after V lost 0 bases and J lost 10 bases. The germline CDR1 and CDR2 sequences are LNHNV and YYDKDF (reference sequence). This CDR3 spans 14 amino acids.

The V call is TRBV23-1, the J call TRBJ2-5; TRBD2 agrees at 7 bases. TRBV23-1 is placed among ORFs of uncertain function. V lost 3 bases to trimming and J lost 5 bases; unmatched junction nucleotides: 9. CDR3 length equals 15 residues. The CDR3 DNA reads TGCGCCAGCAGTCAGGGGAGGGCCGGGGATGAGACCCAGTACTTC. Translation gives CASSQGRAGDETQYF.

There are a few counts of this clonotype. V gene TRBV29-1 combines with J gene TRBJ2-5; 11 bases agree with TRBD2. The V gene's germline CDR1 is SQVTM and CDR2 ANQGSEA. CDR3 length: 15 amino acids. The ends lost 3 bases at V and 3 bases at J; junction bases unmatched: 6. The CDR3 sequence: CSVETGTSGEETQYF. CDR3 nucleotides: TGCAGCGTTGAGACCGGGACTAGCGGAGAAGAGACCCAGTACTTC.

V is TRBV28 and J is TRBJ2-7, with TRBD1 matching 8 bases. Germline V gene sequence: CDR1 MDHEN, CDR2 SYDVKM. CDR3 length: 15 residues. Trimming cost V 5 bases and J 1 base; bases outside gene matches: 7. The CDR3 DNA reads TGTGCCAGCAGTCCGTGGGACAGGACATCCTACGAGCAGTACTTC. It encodes CASSPWDRTSYEQYF.

This clonotype was observed a handful of times. The chain joins TRBV19 to TRBJ2-6; tentative D call: TRBD1 (5 bases). The CDR3 covers 16 residues. V lost 7 bases and J lost 2, with 15 bases in between. Germline V gene lookup returns CDR1 LNHDA and CDR2 SQIVND (reference sequence). CDR3 loop: CASKQGLRPGANVLTF. The CDR3 DNA is TGTGCCAGTAAGCAGGGCCTCCGCCCTGGGGCCAACGTCCTGACTTTC.

This clonotype has just a few counts. This chain links TRBV10-3 with TRBJ2-5; D remains unclear. This CDR3 region has 13 residues. CDR1 ENHRY and CDR2 SYGVKD come from the germline V gene. V gave up 6 bases and J gave up 2 bases, with 10 bases separating them. The CDR3 region is CAIRVDVQETQYF. The CDR3 region has the DNA TGTGCCATCAGAGTGGACGTTCAAGAGACCCAGTACTTC.

The chain is built from TRBV5-5 and TRBJ2-1; 7 bases match TRBD2. V lost 0 bases, J lost 5 bases, and 2 bases stayed unmatched. The CDR3 spans 14 residues. Germline CDR1 is SGHKS and CDR2 is YYEKEE (reference sequence). Here the CDR3 reads CASSLASGDNEQFF. The CDR3 DNA is TGTGCCAGCAGCTTGGCCAGCGGGGACAATGAGCAGTTCTTC.

This clonotype showed up just a few times. The V and J genes are TRBV9 and TRBJ2-3, with D maybe TRBD2 (5 bases). V was clipped by 0 bases and J by 9 bases, with 8 bases between them. This CDR3 comprises 12 residues. CDR1 is SGDLS and CDR2 is YYNGEE in the germline V gene. The CDR3 DNA reads as TGTGCCAGCAGCGTAGTGGGGAGCACGCAGTATTTT. Translation gives CASSVVGSTQYF.

This clonotype was detected many times. The CDR3 loop reads CSVEDPPNDEQFF. In nucleotides, the CDR3 is TGCAGCGTTGAGGACCCACCCAACGATGAGCAGTTCTTC. The chain couples TRBV29-1 to TRBJ2-1; D gene unclear. Germline V gene lookup returns CDR1 SQVTM and CDR2 ANQGSEA. Trimming removed 3 bases at V and 8 bases at J, with 14 bases between. This CDR3 spans 13 amino acids.

The chain has TRBV12-3 or TRBV12-4 and TRBJ2-3; 8 bases fit TRBD1. The trim removed 5 bases at V and 2 bases at J, leaving 15 bases unmatched. There are 18 residues in the CDR3. CDR3 DNA sequence: TGTGCCAGCAGTCCCCTCTTGGACAGGGCCGAACTCACAGATACGCAGTATTTT. This gives the protein CASSPLLDRAELTDTQYF.

CDR3 DNA: TGTGCCAGCAGCCAGCCCGGGGCCTACTCCTACGAGCAGTACTTC. As protein: CASSQPGAYSYEQYF. This chain connects TRBV3-1 to TRBJ2-7; D tentatively reads TRBD1 or TRBD2 (5 bases each). CDR1 LGHDT and CDR2 YNNKEL come from the germline V gene (reference sequence). The CDR3 has 15 residues. V shed 3 bases and J shed 0 bases, with 12 bases lying between them.

J is TRBJ2-7 and V is TRBV7-9, with TRBD2 identical over 12 bases. CDR3 length: 15 amino acids. Trimming cost V 4 bases and J 11 bases; bases outside gene matches: 12. CDR1 SEHNR and CDR2 FQNEAQ come from the germline V gene (reference sequence). The chain's CDR3 is CASSSLTSGGKIKYF. As DNA, the CDR3 is TGTGCCAGCAGCTCCCTAACTAGCGGGGGGAAAATAAAGTACTTC.

In its sample, this clonotype was seen a few times. The genes are TRBV5-1 and TRBJ2-5; the D gene is possibly TRBD2 (5 bases). Trimming left V 0 bases short and J 4 bases short, with 7 bases between. Germline V gives CDR1 SGHRS, CDR2 YFSETQ. This CDR3 is built from 13 residues. The CDR3 region is CASSLERVETQYF. As DNA, the CDR3 is TGCGCCAGCAGCTTGGAGAGGGTAGAGACCCAGTACTTC.

The rearrangement uses TRBV20-1 and TRBJ2-3, with a possible D match to TRBD2 (5 bases). This CDR3 is 15 amino acids long. The V and J ends lost 5 bases and 4 bases respectively, with 19 bases between them. The germline gives CDR1 DFQATT, CDR2 SNEGSKA (reference sequence). The CDR3 DNA reads as TGCAGTGCTTTCATCCTGGAGACTACGGCAGATACGCAGTATTTT. It yields the protein CSAFILETTADTQYF.

The chain joins TRBV20-1 to TRBJ2-2; D remains ambiguous. V was pared by 1 base and J by 10 bases, with 13 bases between. The CDR3 is made up of 13 amino acids. The germline V gene has CDR1 DFQATT and CDR2 SNEGSKA (reference sequence). For the CDR3, the DNA is TGCAGTGCTAGAGCCGGACCCCATACGGAGCTGTTTTTT. The encoded protein is CSARAGPHTELFF.

V gene TRBV12-3 or TRBV12-4 combines with J gene TRBJ2-3, with 9 bases aligning to TRBD2. The V gene end was trimmed by 11 bases and the J gene end by 0 bases; junction bases not matched to a gene: 15. The CDR3 runs to 17 residues. CDR3 residues: CAFCLTASGVSTDTQYF. The CDR3, as DNA: TGTGCCTTCTGTTTAACGGCTAGCGGGGTGAGCACAGATACGCAGTATTTT.

This clonotype was seen many times. The rearrangement links TRBV10-3 to TRBJ2-3; 8 nucleotides agree with TRBD2. The CDR3 length is 16 residues. Germline values: CDR1 ENHRY, CDR2 SYGVKD. V shed 5 bases and J 4 bases; nucleotides not matched to a gene: 11. The CDR3 DNA sequence: TGTGCCATCAGTCCAGGCCCAGCGGGGGTTGCAGATACGCAGTATTTT. This sequence encodes CAISPGPAGVADTQYF.

The rearrangement joins TRBV6-5 to TRBJ1-1; TRBD1 matches at 9 bases. Germline CDR1 is MNHEY and CDR2 is SVGAGI. V shed 4 bases and J 6 bases; nucleotides not matched to a gene: 9. This CDR3 region has 15 residues. The CDR3 loop is CASSLGQGGGAEAFF. DNA for the CDR3: TGTGCCAGCAGTTTGGGACAGGGAGGTGGGGCTGAAGCTTTCTTT.

The table lists this clonotype with a few counts. The chain combines TRBV6-5 with TRBJ1-1; no clear D. Between the trimmed V and J ends, which lost 0 bases and 4 bases, there was a span of 12 bases. There are 15 residues in the CDR3. Germline-derived CDR1 and CDR2 are MNHEY and SVGAGI. CDR3 coding DNA: TGTGCCAGCAGTTACTCGTCCCGGGAGACCACTGAAGCTTTCTTT. Translation gives CASSYSSRETTEAFF.

There are many counts of this clonotype. This chain connects TRBV18 to TRBJ2-7; TRBD1 or TRBD2 may be the D gene (5 bases each). V dropped 2 bases and J dropped 7 bases, with 9 bases sitting between them. The CDR3 is 12 residues long. The germline V gene encodes CDR1 KGHSH and CDR2 LQKENI. The CDR3 region has the DNA TGTGCCAGCTCACCAGGGACGCGGGAGCAGTACTTC. The encoded protein is CASSPGTREQYF.